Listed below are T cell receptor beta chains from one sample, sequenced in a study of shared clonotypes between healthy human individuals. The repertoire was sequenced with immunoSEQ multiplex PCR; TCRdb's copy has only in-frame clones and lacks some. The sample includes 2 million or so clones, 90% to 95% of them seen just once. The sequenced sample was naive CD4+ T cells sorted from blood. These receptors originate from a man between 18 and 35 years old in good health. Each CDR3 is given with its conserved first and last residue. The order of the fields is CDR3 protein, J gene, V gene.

CDR3: CASRPAGLSTYNEQFF; J: TRBJ2-1; V: TRBV7-2
CDR3: CASSPQAGSSEKLFF; J: TRBJ1-4; V: TRBV18
CDR3: CAWERYYGYTF; J: TRBJ1-2; V: TRBV30
CDR3: CASSQGGDPGDEQFF; J: TRBJ2-1; V: TRBV4-2
CDR3: CASSVGTSGRAVQYF; J: TRBJ2-7; V: TRBV9
CDR3: CASSKISHNEKLFF; J: TRBJ1-4; V: TRBV5-1
CDR3: CASTGGASGNTIYF; J: TRBJ1-3; V: TRBV6-1
CDR3: CASSYGGLGYEQYF; J: TRBJ2-7; V: TRBV6-6
CDR3: CAWASGAGLIGQYF; J: TRBJ2-7; V: TRBV30
CDR3: CASSLGGSSYEQYF; J: TRBJ2-7; V: TRBV5-1
CDR3: CASSRTSGGARQETQYF; J: TRBJ2-5; V: TRBV5-6
CDR3: CASSLTPGGVNGYTF; J: TRBJ1-2; V: TRBV5-4
CDR3: CASSRDGNIQYF; J: TRBJ2-4; V: TRBV6-1
CDR3: CASSAWGNQDTQYF; J: TRBJ2-3; V: TRBV6-6
CDR3: CASSQHRINYGYTF; J: TRBJ1-2; V: TRBV4-3
CDR3: CASSFRTIRASTDTQYF; J: TRBJ2-3; V: TRBV5-4
CDR3: CASSLDDRGSTDTQYF; J: TRBJ2-3; V: TRBV11-2
CDR3: CANNREETQYF; J: TRBJ2-5; V: TRBV6-5
CDR3: CASRGTGTGNYGYTF; J: TRBJ1-2; V: TRBV6-1
CDR3: CASSLGTGGSQPQHF; J: TRBJ1-5; V: TRBV5-5
CDR3: CASSLDRVSSDTQYF; J: TRBJ2-3; V: TRBV5-4
CDR3: CASSQDPDGGRGSPLHF; J: TRBJ1-6; V: TRBV14
CDR3: CASSWGRGQETQYF; J: TRBJ2-5; V: TRBV5-1
CDR3: CASSLTGTAGEQYF; J: TRBJ2-7; V: TRBV7-3
CDR3: CASSYAGSRLEAFF; J: TRBJ1-1; V: TRBV27
CDR3: CASNIGTFSGNTIYF; J: TRBJ1-3; V: TRBV5-6
CDR3: CASSLQGDTEAFF; J: TRBJ1-1; V: TRBV5-1
CDR3: CASSLPGGTEAFF; J: TRBJ1-1; V: TRBV28
CDR3: CASTRGRHSGNTIYF; J: TRBJ1-3; V: TRBV6-5
CDR3: CASSVGSGTSGKTGNEQFF; J: TRBJ2-1; V: TRBV9
CDR3: CALNTGSSYNSPLHF; J: TRBJ1-6; V: TRBV30
CDR3: CASTQPGRGLAGVGYEQYF; J: TRBJ2-7; V: TRBV11-2
CDR3: CASSLGGLAGDTQYF; J: TRBJ2-3; V: TRBV11-3
CDR3: CASVTGGKNTEAFF; J: TRBJ1-1; V: TRBV19
CDR3: CASSEQREDNEQFF; J: TRBJ2-1; V: TRBV6-4
CDR3: CASSGGALLLNYGYTF; J: TRBJ1-2; V: TRBV28
CDR3: CASRWAGANVLTF; J: TRBJ2-6; V: TRBV6-1
CDR3: CASSLGGSDYNEQFF; J: TRBJ2-1; V: TRBV7-2
CDR3: CASSSPGTGGVDIQYF; J: TRBJ2-4; V: TRBV5-4
CDR3: CASSLSGSLTDTQYF; J: TRBJ2-3; V: TRBV14
CDR3: CASSPRTGTQNTEAFF; J: TRBJ1-1; V: TRBV7-8
CDR3: CAWRGQGKETQYF; J: TRBJ2-5; V: TRBV30
CDR3: CASTRGGNEQFF; J: TRBJ2-1; V: TRBV6-1